This T cell receptor beta chain appears in the sequencing data of a study of T-cell memory formation after mild COVID-19 (dated by TCRdb to the early 2020s). About the full investigation: Most TCR sequence clusters were specific to one of the two donors. T-cell clones expanding and contracting after mild COVID-19 in a couple of donors were tracked by longitudinal TCRalpha and TCRbeta repertoire sequencing. Two young, previously healthy adult volunteers, one female and one male, were included in the cohort. Study-level results and caveats: Contracting CD4+ clones were found mainly in CM and EM memory subsets, while CD8+ clones were enriched in EMRA. Only two mild cases were covered by the study, and larger cohorts that include severe cases with pre-infection samples were considered necessary. The detection of some responding clones in pre-infection memory suggests that pre-existing cross-reactive memory T cells joined the SARS-CoV-2 response. Balanced CD4/CD8 phenotypes were observed for clones contracting from day 15 to 85, whereas a bias towards CD4+ was observed for a second wave of clones expanding from day 15 to 37. SARS-CoV-2 specificity of the second-wave clones peaking on day 37 was not confirmed.

Inclusive of the bounding cysteine and phenylalanine, the CDR3 is 13 residues long. Only the CDR3 DNA is retained, 39 bases long and in frame from the first base. V gives up 6 bases and J gives up 4 bases, and the segment between their germline ends measures 9 bases. The germline V gene gives CDR1 as MDHEN and CDR2 as SYDVKM. Data came from an Illumina NovaSeq 6000. TCRalpha and TCRbeta cDNA libraries were built by 5'RACE with constant-segment primers, adding sample barcodes and unique molecular identifiers. RNA was extracted from every sample with Trizol reagent. Library amplification was performed in two PCR steps, and a second sample barcode and Illumina TruSeq adapters were introduced in the second step. The libraries were sequenced on an Illumina NovaSeq using 2 x 150 bp paired-end reads. Per the source publication's procedure: Reads were demultiplexed and collapsed into UMI-guided consensus sequences with migec v1.2.7. With mixcr v2.1.11, UMI consensuses were aligned to TRA and TRB V and J templates and assembled into clonotypes. A clonotype was counted as expanded or contracted only when both edgeR and NoisET called the clonotype significant, with the noise models trained on biological replicates. For edgeR calls, a false discovery rate-adjusted p below 0.01 and a log2 fold-change threshold of 1 were applied. PCA with hierarchical clustering of max-normalized trajectories of the 1000 most abundant clonotypes was used as exploratory dynamics analysis. Separately sequenced CD4+ and CD8+ repertoires were used to assign the CD4 or CD8 phenotype of responding clones. In TCRdb, the public reads were trimmed at Q25 with fastp and aligned with MiXCR, with productive beta chains retained. All rows with the same CDR3 protein become a single entry with the most common DNA and genes. TCRdb assigned the V and J calls; the authors' analysis was not used. The sample table holds about 350,000 distinct CDR3 sequences, of which approximately 15% were seen once. The ten largest make up about 20% of the sample.

PBMCs were isolated by Ficoll-Paque density gradient centrifugation. Concerning this clonotype itself: Its binding antigen is unknown. Per-base qualities were not stored, and no clone one base away is much larger.

The sequence is built from TRBV28 and TRBJ2-2; the D gene is perhaps TRBD1 or TRBD2, each of them matching over 5 bases. The clonotype comes from a man aged 18 to 29 who had mild COVID-19 (a few samples of this study predate the infection). The sample titles of this study are shuffled in the database, so cell type and time point are left out; the donor was told from shared clones. The source material was PBMCs or a T cell subset sorted from them (not recorded which). CDR3 region: CASSPGTTGELFF. The base sequence is TGTGCCAGCAGCCCTGGGACCACCGGGGAGCTGTTTTTT.